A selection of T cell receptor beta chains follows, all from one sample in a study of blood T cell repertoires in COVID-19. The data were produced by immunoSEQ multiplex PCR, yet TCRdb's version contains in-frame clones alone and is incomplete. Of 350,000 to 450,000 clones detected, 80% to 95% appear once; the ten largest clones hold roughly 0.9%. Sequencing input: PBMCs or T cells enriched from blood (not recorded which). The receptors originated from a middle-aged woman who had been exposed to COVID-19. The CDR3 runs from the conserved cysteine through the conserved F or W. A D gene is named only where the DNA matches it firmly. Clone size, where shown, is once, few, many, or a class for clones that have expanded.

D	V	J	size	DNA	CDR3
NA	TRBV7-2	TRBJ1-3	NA	TGTGCCAGCAGCTTAGGGCCCTCTGGAAACACCATATATTTT	CASSLGPSGNTIYF
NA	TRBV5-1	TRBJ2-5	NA	TGCGCCAGCAGCTTGGCGGGGCTTGCCGGGACAAGAGAAGAGACCCAGTACTTC	CASSLAGLAGTREETQYF
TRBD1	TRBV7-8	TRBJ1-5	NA	TGTGCCAGCAGCATGGGACAGGGTGGAAAGCCCCAGCATTTT	CASSMGQGGKPQHF
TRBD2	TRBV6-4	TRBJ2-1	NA	TGTGCCAGCCGACTAGCGGGGGCCGAGGTCCATGAGCAGTTCTTC	CASRLAGAEVHEQFF
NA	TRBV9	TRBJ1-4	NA	TGTGCCAGCAGCGTTTATGCAACTAATGAAAAACTGTTTTTT	CASSVYATNEKLFF
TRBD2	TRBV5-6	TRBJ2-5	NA	TGTGCCAGCAGCTCCCGTCGGCTAGCGGGGGGTGGTGAGACCCAGTACTTC	CASSSRRLAGGGETQYF
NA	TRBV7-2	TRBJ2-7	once	TGTGCCAGCAGCCTAAGAGCGGAGCAGTACTTC	CASSLRAEQYF
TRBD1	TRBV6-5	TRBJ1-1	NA	TGTGCCAGCAGACTTGGAACAGGGGTTGCTTCTGAAGCTTTCTTT	CASRLGTGVASEAFF
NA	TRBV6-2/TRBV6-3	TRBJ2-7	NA	TGTGCCAGCAGTTACGGTAGCGGCAGCTCCTACGAGCAGTACTTC	CASSYGSGSSYEQYF
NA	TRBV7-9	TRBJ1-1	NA	TGTGCCAGCAGCTTAGTGCTGGGCCTACAAGCTTTCTTT	CASSLVLGLQAFF
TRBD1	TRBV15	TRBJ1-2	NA	TGTGCCACCAGCAAGAACAGGGGGCCGGGAGCTGGCTACACCTTC	CATSKNRGPGAGYTF
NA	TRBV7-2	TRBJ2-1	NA	TGTGCCAGCCACAGGGTCAATGAGCAGTTCTTC	CASHRVNEQFF
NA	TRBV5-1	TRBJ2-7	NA	TGCGCCAGCAGCTTGATAGCGACTTCCTACGAGCAGTACTTC	CASSLIATSYEQYF
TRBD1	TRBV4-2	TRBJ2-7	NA	TGTGCCAGCAGCCAAGCCGGGACAGGGGCCTACGAGCAGTACTTC	CASSQAGTGAYEQYF
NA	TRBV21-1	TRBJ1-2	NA	TGTGCCAGCAGCAAAGAGGGACAGGGGTATGGCTACACCTTC	CASSKEGQGYGYTF
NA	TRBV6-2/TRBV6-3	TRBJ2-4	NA	TGTGCCAGCAGTTTATCCCGGGGGGCGCAAAACATTCAGTACTTC	CASSLSRGAQNIQYF
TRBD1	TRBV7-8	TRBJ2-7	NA	TGTGCCAGCAGCTCCCGGGACAGGGCCTACGAGCAGTACTTC	CASSSRDRAYEQYF
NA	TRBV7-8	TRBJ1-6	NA	TGTGCCAGCAGCTTATCCCAGGGGCTGAATTCACCCCTCCACTTT	CASSLSQGLNSPLHF
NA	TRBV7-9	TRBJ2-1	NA	TGTGCCAGCAGCCCCCGGACTTCCTACAATGAGCAGTTCTTC	CASSPRTSYNEQFF
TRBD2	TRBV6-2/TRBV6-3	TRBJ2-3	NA	TGTGCCAGCAGTTACGTGGCTAGCGGGAGTGCTACGCAGTATTTT	CASSYVASGSATQYF
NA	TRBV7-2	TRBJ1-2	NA	TGTGCCAGCAGCTTAGCCGAGTTTTCGGGTGGCTACACCTTC	CASSLAEFSGGYTF
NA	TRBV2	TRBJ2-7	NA	TGTGCCAGCACGGTGGCAGGAGGCGCCTACGAGCAGTACTTC	CASTVAGGAYEQYF
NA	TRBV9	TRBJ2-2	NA	TGTGCCAGCAGCGCCCGGGAGAGCGGGACCGGGGAGCTGTTTTTT	CASSARESGTGELFF
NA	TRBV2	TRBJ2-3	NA	TGTGCCAGCAGCGATCCTATAGAAAGGGGGTCCACAGATACGCAGTATTTT	CASSDPIERGSTDTQYF
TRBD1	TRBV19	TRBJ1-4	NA	TGTGCCAGTAGAGACGACAGGGGGTCGACTAATGAAAAACTGTTTTTT	CASRDDRGSTNEKLFF
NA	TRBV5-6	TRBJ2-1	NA	TGTGCCAGCAGTCTGGGCTATGAGCAGTTCTTC	CASSLGYEQFF
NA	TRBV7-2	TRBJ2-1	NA	TGTGCCAGCAGCTTTGGGGGCATAATGAACAATGAGCAGTTCTTC	CASSFGGIMNNEQFF
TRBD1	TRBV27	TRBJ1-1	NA	TGTGCCAGCAGTCCGGACAGGGGCCCTCTTCTTCGGGACACTGAAGCTTTCTTT	CASSPDRGPLLRDTEAFF
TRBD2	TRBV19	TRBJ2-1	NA	TGTGCCAGTAGTCATAGCGGGAGTAATGAGCAGTTCTTC	CASSHSGSNEQFF
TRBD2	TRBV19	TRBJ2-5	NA	TGTGCCAGTACCCCTGGGCGACAGTTGTCTGGGGGGGCCCAGTACTTC	CASTPGRQLSGGAQYF
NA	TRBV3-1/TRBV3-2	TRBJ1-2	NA	TGTGCCAGCAGACCCGGACTGGGGGGGAAGGGTAACTATGGCTACACCTTC	CASRPGLGGKGNYGYTF
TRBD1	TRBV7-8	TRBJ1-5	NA	TGTGCCAGCAGCTTAGCGGGACAGGGGTTAATCCCTCAGCCCCAGCATTTT	CASSLAGQGLIPQPQHF
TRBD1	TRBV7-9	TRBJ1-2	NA	TGTGCCAGCAGCTTTCAACAGGGGTCCTATGGCTACACCTTC	CASSFQQGSYGYTF
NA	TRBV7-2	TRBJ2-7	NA	TGTGCCAGCAGTCTAGGGGCCCCCTACGAGCAGTACTTC	CASSLGAPYEQYF
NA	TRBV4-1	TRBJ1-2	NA	TGCGCCAGCAGCCAAGAAGGTAGTCGGGGGGGCCATGGCTACACCTTC	CASSQEGSRGGHGYTF
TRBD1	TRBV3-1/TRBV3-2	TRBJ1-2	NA	TGTGCCAGCAGCCAAGTGGCGGCCACAGGGGGTGGCTACACCTTC	CASSQVAATGGGYTF
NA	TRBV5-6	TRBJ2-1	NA	TGTGCCAGCAGCTATGGGACTCCCTCGAATGAGCAGTTCTTC	CASSYGTPSNEQFF